This T cell receptor (beta chain) was identified during a study of beta chain features in type 1 diabetes. Across the whole study: Healthy donors, compared against patients, showed similar age, gender and cell yields. Study-wide findings and caveats: Unsettled here was the matter of whether HLA type influences TCRB rearrangement. Type 1 diabetes patients had moderately but significantly shorter TCRB CDR3s in all four CD4+ subsets.

As for this clone: Its antigen is undetermined.

Expressed TCRB transcripts got sequenced, as all isolated RNA was reverse transcribed. Sequencing was performed with immunoSEQ multiplex PCR; in TCRdb, only in-frame clones are kept and a portion is missing. The sample contains 600,000 to 700,000 clones, 10% to 15% of which appear only once. Sorted CD4+ subsets: naive, central memory, regulatory, stem cell-like memory (CD45RO/CCR7/CD25/CD127/CD95/CD27 panel). This CDR3 is 15 amino acids long. The ends lost 4 bases at V and 4 bases at J; junction bases unmatched: 8. Germline lookup yields CDR1 SGHDT and CDR2 YYEEEE. The chain is built from TRBV5-6 and TRBJ1-2; 9 nucleotides line up with TRBD1. The sequencing sample was made of naive CD4+ T cells from blood. This receptor was obtained from a man aged 18 to 30 with type 1 diabetes. For the CDR3, the DNA is TGTGCCAGCAGCGCCCGGGACAGGGTTATCTATGGCTACACCTTC. Protein sequence: CASSARDRVIYGYTF.